This TCR beta chain originates from a study of blood T cells in healthy people across ages (dated by TCRdb to between 2014 and 2016). At the level of the whole study: In model experiments, roughly one uniquely barcoded TCR beta cDNA molecule per two T cells was captured by template switching. Using the same blood draw, the study looked at two additional independent replicas of 1 million unique cDNA reads for two donors, one aged 18 to 30 and the other aged 80 or older. To avoid experimental bias, donors of different ages were distributed randomly across sequencing lanes. Using deep sequencing normalized with unique cDNA molecular identifiers, the study measured how TCR beta repertoire diversity changes with age. Donors were grouped into four age groups: young (average approximately 16 years), middle-aged (roughly 37), aged (around 60) and long-lived (over 80).

Findings and caveats that apply to the study as a whole: Observed TCR beta diversity correlated strongly with the percentage of naive T cells measured by flow cytometry. Because profiling used bulk unsorted PBMCs, naive and antigen-experienced compartments could not be compared conclusively. Because the CMV infection status of the donors was unknown, age-related changes in expanded clonotypes may potentially have been confounded. As age increased, observed TCR beta diversity per million T cells dropped in a roughly linear way, and a significant reduction was already evident by age roughly 40. Estimates of total diversity from one million sequenced T cells were regarded as lower bounds and underestimates. Compared with the aged group, the long-lived group had more naive CD4+ T cells, fewer expanded clones and increased TCR diversity, suggesting age selection.

V drops 3 bases and J drops 4 bases, leaving 13 bases in between. Taken from cysteine to phenylalanine, the CDR3 has 14 residues. Here the CDR3 DNA is all that survives: 42 bases in frame from base 1. CDR1 and CDR2, looked up from the germline V gene (reference sequence), are GTSNPN and SVGIG. Receptors were amplified or captured by 5' RACE. Sequencer: Illumina HiSeq 2500. A second PCR of roughly 7 to 11 cycles was performed with a sample-barcoded 5' primer and a J-beta primer mix. A template-switch 5' adaptor carrying 12 random nucleotides introduced a unique molecular identifier onto each TCR beta cDNA molecule. Each sample yielded at least 2.5 million CDR3-containing paired-end reads. First-strand cDNA synthesis was performed from all RNA using the Mint cDNA synthesis kit, with priming by a TRBC-specific oligonucleotide. Following uracil-DNA glycosylase treatment, a first 18-cycle PCR with universal primers M1SS and BC2_uni_R was performed on all cDNA. As for the original processing: Normalization of each sample was performed by random selection of 1 million high-quality reads, each carrying a distinct molecular identifier. Instead of being binned into consensus sequences, reads with shared molecular identifiers were discarded. MiTCR, run with a Q25 quality threshold and the strictest error-elimination algorithm, handled CDR3 identification, clonotype clustering and error correction. Lower-bound total TCR beta diversity was estimated with a nonparametric unseen species model using Euler transformation. The public reads were quality trimmed at Q25 with fastp and then assembled into clones with MiXCR by TCRdb, keeping productive beta chains. Rows with one shared CDR3 protein collapse into an entry with the most common genes and DNA. None of the V and J calls come from the authors' own analysis; TCRdb made them. Here the sample has about 700,000 distinct CDR3 sequences; roughly 32% occur a single time. The ten largest clonotypes hold approximately 15% of the sample.

Systemically healthy Caucasian individuals from Russia, 39 in total and aged about 6 to 95 years, were included as donors. Around 9.7 milliliters of peripheral blood were collected from each donor into EDTA-treated Vacutainer tubes. Ficoll-Paque density-gradient centrifugation was used to isolate PBMCs, with at least 6.5 million per sample. Total RNA was extracted from PBMCs with Trizol reagent, with at least 5 micrograms obtained per sample. Naive CD45RAhigh/CD27high T cell percentages were measured by flow cytometry on a PBMC aliquot from every donor. There are many counts of this clonotype. Its specific antigen is unknown. The record has no base qualities; no much larger clone is one base away.

This receptor chain uses TRBV30 and TRBJ2-1, and possibly TRBD1, on 5 matching bases. This TCR was recovered from an elderly woman in good health. Donor details come from another sample of the same person, matched by shared clones. The sequenced sample was blood. The CDR3 loop reads CAWRGQAKYNEQFF. The DNA sequence reads TGTGCCTGGAGGGGGCAGGCCAAATACAATGAGCAGTTCTTC.